The 2 T cell receptor beta chains given below trace back to one sample, sequenced in a study of CXCR3-negative and CXCR3-positive naive CD8 T cells. Libraries were UMI-labeled 5' RACE TRB cDNA. TCRdb re-called the 5' RACE reads; one entry per CDR3 protein, DNA not given. Recorded here are around 81,000 distinct CDR3 sequences; the top ten clones represent roughly 1.6%. Sequenced: naive CXCR3- CD8+ T cells from blood. Subset noted: CD45RO-CCR7+CD27+CD95- naive CD8+ T cells lacking CXCR3 (TNR3-). All receptors derive from a human donor in good health. Some clones in this sample may be carry-over from other donors' samples.

The chain couples TRBV27 to TRBJ2-5; without DNA, the TCRdb call of TRBD1 cannot be checked. CDR3 length: 15 amino acids. CDR1 is MNHEY and CDR2 is SMNVEV in the germline V gene (reference sequence). The CDR3 protein is CASSSGTGGQETQYF.

This chain connects TRBV6-2 or TRBV6-3 to TRBJ2-1; with no DNA, the TCRdb D assignment of TRBD1 cannot be verified. The CDR3 consists of 16 residues. Germline CDR1 and CDR2: MNHEY and SVGEGT. CDR3: CASSYGGGGSYNEQFF.